One and the same sample provided the 28 T cell receptor delta chains below, sequenced in a study of γδ T cells in repeated Plasmodium falciparum infection. TCRdb reanalysed the multiplex PCR reads via CATT. Seen here are 90,000 or so delta-chain clones, approximately 0.96% observed once, and the top ten hold just under 10%. Vgamma9/Vdelta2+ and Vdelta2-negative gammadelta T cells were flow-sorted from PBMC for bulk sequencing. The specimen was gamma-delta T cells from blood. These receptor sequences come from a pool of human donors (malaria-infected and uninfected, not separated).

As for this clone: It is likely a read error: a sequence one base away is far more abundant. The sample contains more than one DNA sequence encoding this CDR3. The J gene is TRDJ1, the V gene TRDV1; 10 bases fit TRDD3. The J gene was not available in TCRdb and was assigned here by matching the DNA to germline segments. Germline CDR1 and CDR2: TSWWSYY and QGS. The V gene end was trimmed by 5 bases and the J gene end by 0 bases; junction bases not matched to a gene: 33. This CDR3 contains 25 residues. This CDR3 reads CALGTQGLSPFFWGITSGYTDKLIF. The DNA of the CDR3 is TGTGCTCTTGGGACTCAAGGCCTCTCACCTTTTTTCTGGGGGATAACATCTGGATACACCGATAAACTCATCTTT.

This clone was seen a few times. This DNA translates differently at residue 12 from the TCRdb protein, which is that of a much larger clone; a read error is likely, and the protein shown is the DNA's own translation. This chain uses TRDV1 with TRDJ1; no firm D call. The J gene comes from matching the DNA to germline here; TCRdb lacks it. Germline V gives CDR1 TSWWSYY, CDR2 QGS. The length of the CDR3 is 15 residues. CDR3 amino acids: CALGELFPYTDELIF. For the CDR3, the DNA is TGTGCTCTTGGGGAACTCTTTCCGTACACCGATGAACTCATCTTT.

This clone has a handful of counts. The TCRdb protein, from a much larger clone, departs from this DNA's translation at residues 9 and 14, likely by read error; the protein shown derives from the DNA. This sequence joins TRDV1 and TRDJ1; D perhaps matches TRDD3 (6 bases). V lost 1 base and J lost 0, with 30 bases in between. The CDR3 covers 22 residues. Germline CDR1 and CDR2: TSWWSYY and QGS. CDR3 DNA: TGTGCTCTTGGGGAACCTCGGAGAAAAGATACGCGGACACTATTCCACACCGATAAACTCATCTTT. Amino acid sequence: CALGEPRRKDTRTLFHTDKLIF.

The table lists this clone with a few counts. TCRdb shows a much larger clone's protein in place of this DNA's translation, and the two differ at residue 11, likely through a read error; the protein shown is translated from the DNA. This chain links TRDV1 with TRDJ1; a weak D match, TRDD3 (5 bases). Deletions cut 4 bases from V and 6 bases from J, with 18 bases between. The V gene's germline CDR1 is TSWWSYY and CDR2 QGS. This CDR3 is built from 15 residues. CDR3 sequence reads: CALGGRGGLTNKLIF. The CDR3 region has the DNA TGTGCTCTTGGGGGACGCGGGGGGTTGACCAATAAACTCATCTTT.

This clone came up a few times. Translating this DNA gives a protein that differs at residue 8 from the TCRdb one, which belongs to a much larger clone; a read error is likely, and the protein shown is this translation. The chain employs TRDV1 and TRDJ1; TRDD3 agrees at 8 bases. The J gene, left out of TCRdb, was set here by checking the DNA against germline. CDR3 length: 22 amino acids. Looked up from germline, CDR1 is TSWWSYY and CDR2 is QGS. J lost 0 bases, V lost 0 bases, and 21 bases had no gene match. DNA of the CDR3: TGTGCTCTTGGGGAACTAAGACCGACCTTCTGGGGGAAAACTAGCTACACCGATAAACTCATCTTT. Amino acid sequence: CALGELRPTFWGKTSYTDKLIF.

Comment on this clone: It is likely a read error: a sequence one base away is far more abundant. Other DNA sequences in this sample translate to the same CDR3. In nucleotides, the CDR3 is TGTGCTCTTGGGGAACTCTATCCTACGTTTTACCCCCCGGGGGATACTCCAAAATACACCGATAAGCTCATCTTT. Translation gives CALGELYPTFYPPGDTPKYTDKLIF. V and J are TRDV1 and TRDJ1; TRDD3 matches at 9 bases. Germline CDR1 and CDR2: TSWWSYY and QGS. The CDR3 contains 25 residues.

Points on this clone: With only one base between it and a far larger clone, this is likely a read error. For the V gene the call is TRDV2; the J gene has no call; TRDD3 is the table's D call, not checked against the DNA. Germline CDR1 is GEAIGNYY and CDR2 is EKD. The CDR3 consists of 17 residues. CDR3 loop: CACDTLKDDGHTDKLIF. The CDR3 coding sequence is TGTGCCTGTGACACCCTGAAGGATGATGGCCACACCGATAAGCTCATCTTT.

In the case of this clone: A far larger clone lies a single base away; this is likely a read error. The same CDR3 arises from other DNA sequences in this sample as well. The chain links TRDV1 to TRDJ1; 8 positions agree with TRDD3. This CDR3 has 21 amino acids. Germline V CDR1 and CDR2: TSWWSYY, QGS. CDR3 nucleotides: TGTGCTCTTGGGGAATTGGCCTTCCCGAATACTGGGGGCACTTACACCGACAAACTCATCTTT. Translated, it gives CALGELAFPNTGGTYTDKLIF.

There are many counts of this clone. The protein held in TCRdb is that of a much larger clone and does not match this DNA's translation at residue 17, likely because of a read error; the protein shown is translated from the DNA. The J gene has no call, while the V gene is TRDV2; TRDD3 is taken as the D call from the table, unchecked against the DNA. Germline values: CDR1 GEAIGNYY, CDR2 EKD. The CDR3 loop spans 18 amino acids. The CDR3 loop reads CACDTSPVWGIRSDKLTF. For the CDR3, the DNA is TGTGCCTGTGACACTTCTCCGGTCTGGGGGATACGCAGCGATAAACTCACCTTT.

A note on this clone: A far larger clone differs by one base, so this is likely a read error. The sample holds other DNA sequences that translate to the same CDR3. The rearrangement joins TRDV1 to TRDJ1, with 10 positions matching TRDD3. The V gene's germline CDR1 is TSWWSYY and CDR2 QGS. The CDR3 sequence is 24 residues long. CDR3 in DNA: TGTGCTCTTGGGGAACTAAGCCACCAAAGCTGGGGGATAAGGGTAGTCGTTGGCACCGATAAGCTCATCTTT. Amino acids: CALGELSHQSWGIRVVVGTDKLIF.

In regard to this clone: This likely stems from a read error, as it lies one base from a far larger clone. Other DNA sequences in this specimen translate into the identical CDR3. The rearrangement uses TRDV1 and TRDJ1, with D possibly called TRDD1 or TRDD3 (5 bases each). The CDR3 contains 20 residues. CDR1 and CDR2 from the germline V gene are TSWWSYY and QGS. Trimming removed 2 bases at V and 0 bases at J, with 25 bases between. In DNA form, the CDR3 reads TGTGCTCTTGGGGAATCGAAATCCCGCTCGCCCGGGGAGTACACCGATAAACTCATCTTT. Translation: CALGESKSRSPGEYTDKLIF.

As regards this clone: TCRdb attributes to this sequence the protein of a much larger clone, which differs from the DNA translation at residue 4; a read error is likely, and the protein displayed is translated from the DNA. The gene calls are TRDV2 and TRDJ1; TRDD3 agrees at 8 bases. The length of the CDR3 is 18 residues. CDR1 GEAIGNYY and CDR2 EKD come from the germline V gene. The CDR3 protein is CACATRKTFGGSGDKLIF. CDR3 in DNA: TGTGCCTGTGCCACCCGTAAAACTTTTGGGGGATCCGGCGATAAACTCATCTTT.

This clone was detected a few times. A read error likely explains why the TCRdb protein, taken from a much larger clone, differs from this DNA's translation at residue 10; the protein shown is translated from the DNA. In DNA form, the CDR3 reads TGTGCCTGTGACAAGGTGGGTGACCCAAATAGGAAAGCACAACTCTTCTTT. It codes for CACDKVGDPNRKAQLFF. V usage is TRDV2 and J usage is TRDJ2, with a tentative D call TRDD1 (6 bases). In the absence of a J gene in TCRdb, the DNA was matched to germline to assign it here. In germline, CDR1 is GEAIGNYY, CDR2 EKD. Trimming removed 2 bases from V and 7 bases from J, with 22 bases in between. The CDR3 has 17 residues.

This clone has a count of ten or more. This DNA translates differently at residue 3 from the TCRdb protein, which is that of a much larger clone; a read error is likely, and the protein shown is the DNA's own translation. The chain has TRDV2 and TRDJ3, with 10 bases fitting TRDD3. TCRdb leaves out the J gene; it was filled in here by matching the DNA to germline. This CDR3 has 19 amino acids. Germline-derived CDR1 and CDR2 are GEAIGNYY and EKD. The CDR3 DNA reads TGTGCCAGTGACACCGGGGGATACGAAAGCTCCTGGGACACCCGACAGATGTTTTTC. Translated: CASDTGGYESSWDTRQMFF.

This clone was observed a handful of times. The amino acid sequence in TCRdb belongs to a much larger clone and departs from this DNA's translation at residue 3, likely a sequencing read error; the sequence shown is translated from the DNA. The rearrangement uses TRDV1 and TRDJ1, with D perhaps matching TRDD2 (6 bases). The V gene's germline CDR1 is TSWWSYY and CDR2 QGS. CDR3 length equals 16 residues. The CDR3 sequence is CARGRRGISSSDKLIF. CDR3 nucleotides: TGTGCTCGTGGGCGCCGAGGGATTTCTTCCTCCGATAAACTCATCTTT.

Notes on this clone: The protein TCRdb gives is from a much larger clone and does not agree with this DNA's translation at residue 3, likely a read error; the protein shown here comes from the DNA. CDR3 nucleotides: TGTGCCCGTGACACCCGGGGGATACCCACCTACCACACCGATAAACTCATCTTT. It is translated as CARDTRGIPTYHTDKLIF. The chain is built from TRDV2 and TRDJ1, with 9 bases that match TRDD3. TCRdb lists no J gene, so it was determined here by aligning the DNA to germline. Germline CDR1 reads GEAIGNYY; CDR2 reads EKD. There are 18 residues in the CDR3.

This clone was counted only a few times. TCRdb assigns this DNA the protein of a much larger clone, which departs from its translation at residue 8; this likely reflects a read error, and the protein shown comes from translating the DNA. V is TRDV1 and J is TRDJ1; the D gene is possibly TRDD2 (5 bases). TCRdb records no J gene; here it was assigned by comparing the DNA to germline. Germline V gene sequence: CDR1 TSWWSYY, CDR2 QGS. The length of the CDR3 is 19 residues. V lost 0 bases, J lost 0 bases, and 20 bases lay in between. The CDR3 nucleotides read TGTGCTCTTGGGGAACTGCCGGCCTACGGTTTCCGGAACACCGATAAACTCATCTTT. Its protein is CALGELPAYGFRNTDKLIF.

This clone was detected ten times or more. With a far larger clone one base away, a read error is the likely cause. The sample contains more than one DNA sequence encoding this CDR3. J is TRDJ1 and V is TRDV1; D call uncertain. CDR3 length equals 18 residues. The germline gives CDR1 TSWWSYY, CDR2 QGS. CDR3 protein: CALGERFFEYESSDKLIF. CDR3 coding DNA: TGTGCTCTTGGGGAAAGGTTCTTCGAGTACGAGTCCTCCGATAAGCTCATCTTT.

The table lists this clone with a few counts. The protein recorded in TCRdb matches a much larger clone and deviates from this DNA's translation at residue 12, suggesting a read error; the protein here is obtained by translating the DNA. This chain connects TRDV2 to TRDJ1; 10 nucleotides line up with TRDD3. TCRdb offers no J gene call, so here the DNA was matched to germline to obtain one. The CDR3 loop spans 19 amino acids. Germline-derived CDR1 and CDR2 are GEAIGNYY and EKD. V was pared by 1 base and J by 0 bases, with 13 bases of the junction left unmatched. The CDR3 coding sequence is TGTGCCTGTGACACGATTAGTACTGGGGGATTTGTATACACCGATAAACTCATCTTT. As protein: CACDTISTGGFVYTDKLIF.

This clone was picked up a small number of times. The protein TCRdb lists belongs to a much larger clone and differs from this DNA's translation at residue 7, which points to a read error; the protein shown is made from the DNA. The V call is TRDV1, the J call TRDJ1; 7 nucleotides match TRDD3. Germline V gene sequence: CDR1 TSWWSYY, CDR2 QGS. This CDR3 is built from 13 residues. V lost 0 bases, J lost 8 bases, and 3 bases stayed unmatched. The CDR3 region is CALGELSGIKLIF. DNA of the CDR3: TGTGCTCTTGGGGAACTTTCGGGGATAAAACTCATCTTT.

About this clone itself: A far larger clone is just one base off, so this is likely a read error. This specimen includes other DNA sequences encoding the same CDR3. The rearrangement joins TRDV2 to TRDJ1; possible D gene TRDD3, 5 bases. Germline-derived CDR1 and CDR2 are GEAIGNYY and EKD. Trimming removed 3 bases from V and 2 bases from J, with 15 bases in between. The CDR3 is 15 amino acids. CDR3 protein: CACDVRGYSTDKLIF. The CDR3 nucleotides are TGTGCCTGTGACGTGCGGGGGTACAGTACCGATAAACTCATCTTT.

This clone was recorded a few times. The translation of this DNA and the TCRdb protein of a much larger clone differ at residue 8, probably owing to a read error; the protein shown here is translated from the DNA. This sequence joins TRDV2 and TRDJ1; TRDD3 matches at 7 bases. The J gene, not given by TCRdb, was assigned here from a germline match of the nucleotide sequence. CDR3 length equals 18 residues. The junction had 15 bases not matched to a gene; V was cut back by 0 bases and J by 3 bases. CDR1 GEAIGNYY and CDR2 EKD come from the germline V gene. For the CDR3, the DNA is TGTGCCTGTGACACCCTAAATCGGGGGGATTTAGGGGCCGATAAACTCATCTTT. Protein: CACDTLNRGDLGADKLIF.

Comment on this clone: The protein recorded in TCRdb matches a much larger clone and deviates from this DNA's translation at residue 11, suggesting a read error; the protein here is obtained by translating the DNA. The gene calls are TRDV2 and TRDJ1; TRDD3 might be the D (6 bases). In the absence of a J gene in TCRdb, the DNA was matched to germline to assign it here. Germline CDR1 GEAIGNYY, CDR2 EKD. The V end lost 2 bases, the J end lost 7 bases, and 19 bases lay between the germline ends. This CDR3 has 15 amino acids. The CDR3 here is CACDILGMANGKLIF. The DNA for the CDR3 is TGTGCCTGTGACATTTTGGGGATGGCGAACGGTAAACTCATCTTT.

Remarks on this clone: TCRdb attributes to this sequence the protein of a much larger clone, which differs from the DNA translation at residue 7; a read error is likely, and the protein displayed is translated from the DNA. This chain uses TRDV2 with TRDJ3; 8 nucleotides line up with TRDD3. TCRdb supplies no J gene; here it was assigned by aligning the nucleotide sequence to germline. The CDR3 contains 21 residues. V lost 1 base to trimming and J lost 0 bases; unmatched junction nucleotides: 13. Germline-derived CDR1 and CDR2 are GEAIGNYY and EKD. CDR3 in amino acids: CACDTRALGESSSWDTRQMFF. The DNA of the CDR3 is TGTGCCTGTGACACAAGGGCGCTGGGGGAATCCAGCTCCTGGGACACCCGACAGATGTTTTTC.

This clone was picked up a small number of times. A far larger clone is one base from this, pointing to a likely read error. The chain uses TRDV1 and TRDJ1, with 10 bases lining up with TRDD3. TCRdb lists no J gene, so it was determined here by aligning the DNA to germline. This CDR3 comprises 17 residues. Germline V CDR1 and CDR2: TSWWSYY, QGS. The J segment lost 10 bases and the V segment lost 5 bases, leaving 19 bases of the junction unmatched. CDR3 region: CALGPDHAGDTRGGLIF. The CDR3 DNA reads TGTGCTCTTGGGCCGGATCACGCGGGGGATACGCGGGGGGGACTCATCTTT.

This clone rates as medium-sized. The same CDR3 also results from other DNA sequences found in this sample. The chain joins TRDV1 to TRDJ1, with TRDD3 matching 8 bases. Unmatched junction bases numbered 24, after V lost 0 bases and J lost 0 bases. Germline V gene lookup returns CDR1 TSWWSYY and CDR2 QGS. The CDR3 length is 23 residues. CDR3: CALGELEGPTYANWGEYTDKLIF. The CDR3 DNA reads TGTGCTCTTGGGGAACTAGAAGGTCCTACGTATGCTAACTGGGGGGAGTACACCGATAAACTCATCTTT.

With regard to this clone: This likely traces to a read error, being one base from a far larger clone. Distinct nucleotide sequences in the sample also encode this CDR3. The chain joins TRDV3 to TRDJ1; D is possibly TRDD2 or TRDD3 (5 bases each). TCRdb does not report a J gene; here it was assigned by matching the DNA to germline references. Per the germline V gene, CDR1 is TVYSNPD and CDR2 is GDNSRS (reference sequence). The ends were cut back, 3 bases at V and 2 bases at J, with 28 bases in the middle. This CDR3 is built from 18 residues. CDR3 in amino acids: CALWPSRRGYAFTDKLIF. Written as DNA, the CDR3 is TGTGCCTTGTGGCCTTCACGCAGGGGGTACGCATTTACCGATAAACTCATCTTT.

This clone has more than one count but fewer than ten. TCRdb pairs this DNA with a much larger clone's protein that differs at residue 4, likely a read error; the protein shown was translated from the DNA. This chain connects TRDV2 to TRDJ1; TRDD3 matches 9 bases. The J gene, missing from TCRdb, was assigned here through DNA to germline matching. CDR1 is GEAIGNYY and CDR2 is EKD in the germline V gene. The CDR3 spans 17 residues. The V and J ends lost 5 bases and 0 bases, in that order; junction bases with no gene match: 12. In DNA, the CDR3 is TGTGCCTGTGCCCCGTTGGGGGATATGGACTACACCGATAAACTCATCTTT. It translates to CACAPLGDMDYTDKLIF.